Here is one T cell receptor (beta chain) with its context. Its antigen is unidentified. Assay used: immunoSEQ multiplex PCR; TCRdb lists only in-frame clones, some missing. The sample includes roughly 120,000 clones, about 90% seen only once; the top ten take around 4.6%. This sample is part of a study of T cell responses to AZD1222 COVID-19 vaccine. The CDR3 runs to 16 residues. V shed 1 base, J shed 0 bases, and the junction held 6 bases outside the gene matches. The V gene's germline CDR1 is SNHLY and CDR2 FYNNEI. Whole-study results and caveats: Every sample of the repertoires postdated the peak T cell response. Spike was spanned by vaccine-associated CD4 TCRs, which were dominant at 160-218 and 743-854. The donor group comprised mostly white British people and more females; the analysis possibly underestimated clonal diversity.

This clonotype was obtained from an adult who received the AZD1222 COVID-19 vaccine. This specimen was peripheral blood, taken 28 days after the second AZD1222 dose. The chain joins TRBV2 to TRBJ2-7, with 7 bases identical to TRBD2. The CDR3 region has the DNA TGTGCCAGCAGTGAAGTGTCCAGGACTAGCTCCTACGAGCAGTACTTC. Translating gives CASSEVSRTSSYEQYF. Full variable domain (outside the CDR3, taken from reference TRBV2 and TRBJ2-7): EPEVTQTPSHQVTQMGQEVILRCVPISNHLYFYWYRQILGQKVEFLVSFYNNEISEKSEIFDDQFSVERPDGSNFTLKIRSTKLEDSAMYFCASSEVSRTSSYEQYFGPGTRLTVT.